The 11 T cell receptor beta chains reported below all come from one sample, sequenced in a study of blood T cell repertoires in COVID-19. The data were produced by immunoSEQ multiplex PCR, yet TCRdb's version contains in-frame clones alone and is incomplete. The sample contains more than 300,000 clones, approximately 89% of which appear only once. Sequencing was carried out using peripheral blood. These receptors were taken from a woman in her 30s with COVID-19, enrolled during active disease.

The V call is TRBV27, the J call TRBJ2-1, with TRBD1 identical over 7 bases. Germline-derived CDR1 and CDR2 are MNHEY and SMNVEV (reference sequence). The junction had 11 bases not matched to a gene; V was cut back by 4 bases and J by 8 bases. The CDR3 has 15 amino acids. CDR3: CASSSSRQTGHEQFF. The CDR3 coding sequence is TGTGCCAGCAGTTCCTCTCGGCAGACAGGGCATGAGCAGTTCTTC.

The count of this clone is one. The chain links TRBV28 to TRBJ2-7, with 8 bases aligning to TRBD2. This CDR3 contains 14 residues. Per the germline V gene, CDR1 is MDHEN and CDR2 is SYDVKM. V shed 7 bases and J 2 bases; nucleotides not matched to a gene: 7. In nucleotides, the CDR3 is TGTGCCAGCATCCGGACTAGCCTCGCCTACGAGCAGTACTTC. It is translated as CASIRTSLAYEQYF.

This chain connects TRBV7-9 to TRBJ2-1; 8 positions match TRBD2. The CDR3 has 14 amino acids. V gave up 3 bases and J gave up 4 bases; unmatched junction bases: 2. Germline CDR1 is SEHNR and CDR2 is FQNEAQ (reference sequence). The CDR3 sequence is CASSFVAGYNEQFF. CDR3 nucleotides: TGTGCCAGCAGCTTCGTAGCGGGGTACAATGAGCAGTTCTTC.

This chain joins TRBV10-2 and TRBJ1-5; no clear D. There are 16 residues in the CDR3. In germline, CDR1 is WSHSY, CDR2 SAAADI. Trimming cost V 6 bases and J 6 bases, with 21 bases left between them. CDR3 in amino acids: CASSPGLKISTQPQHF. DNA of the CDR3: TGCGCCAGCAGCCCCGGACTGAAGATCTCTACTCAGCCCCAGCATTTT.

Regarding this clone: A far larger clone is one base from this, pointing to a likely read error. The same CDR3 also results from other DNA sequences found in this sample. This sequence joins TRBV28 and TRBJ1-1; no definite D call. Per germline, CDR1 MDHEN and CDR2 SYDVKM. The germline V and J ends were trimmed by 2 bases and 0 bases, with 4 bases remaining between them. This CDR3 is 13 amino acids long. The CDR3 is CASSLDMNTEAFF. The CDR3 bases are TGTGCCAGCAGTTTAGACATGAACACTGAAGCTTTCTTT.

This chain connects TRBV6-5 to TRBJ2-5, with D tentatively TRBD2 (6 bases). The CDR3 is made up of 11 amino acids. In germline, CDR1 is MNHEY, CDR2 SVGAGI. Deletions cut 6 bases from V and 5 bases from J, with 7 bases between. As DNA, the CDR3 is TGTGCCAGCAGGGAGGGGGAGACCCAGTACTTC. The encoded protein is CASREGETQYF.

V and J are TRBV6-9 and TRBJ2-2, with D hard to call. The CDR3 loop spans 17 amino acids. V lost 8 bases to trimming and J lost 0 bases, with 19 bases between them. Looked up from germline, CDR1 is MNHGY and CDR2 is SVAAGI. The CDR3 bases are TGTGCCAGCCCGTCAGGCCTACCCCACGCGAACACCGGGGAGCTGTTTTTT. Translation gives CASPSGLPHANTGELFF.

V is TRBV18 and J is TRBJ1-2; TRBD1 might be the D (6 bases). This CDR3 region has 14 residues. Trimming removed 4 bases at V and 8 bases at J, with 17 bases between. Per the germline V gene, CDR1 is KGHSH and CDR2 is LQKENI. This CDR3 reads CASSQRLTGGGYTF. CDR3 nucleotides: TGTGCCAGCTCACAGCGCCTGACAGGCGGCGGCTACACCTTC.

A single count supports this clone. The chain couples TRBV11-3 to TRBJ2-2; weak D call: TRBD2 (6 bases). Trimming took 8 bases from V and 3 from J, leaving 13 bases between them. Germline CDR1 SGHNT, CDR2 YENEEA. The length of the CDR3 is 14 residues. CDR3 sequence: CASRWGVDTGELFF. The DNA of the CDR3 is TGTGCCAGCCGCTGGGGGGTGGACACCGGGGAGCTGTTTTTT.

This clone was picked up one time. This sequence joins TRBV2 and TRBJ1-2; tentatively, D is TRBD1 (6 bases). Trimming cost V 8 bases and J 4 bases, with 14 bases left between them. The CDR3 is made up of 13 amino acids. Per germline, CDR1 SNHLY and CDR2 FYNNEI. As DNA, the CDR3 is TGTGCCAGCCTACAGGACAGACCCTATGGCTACACCTTC. This sequence encodes CASLQDRPYGYTF.

The rearrangement joins TRBV2 to TRBJ1-6, with D unclear. Trimming left V 6 bases short and J 5 bases short, with 5 bases between. Germline values: CDR1 SNHLY, CDR2 FYNNEI. There are 12 residues in the CDR3. CDR3 sequence reads: CASRANNSPLHF. The CDR3 region has the DNA TGTGCCAGCAGAGCGAATAATTCACCCCTCCACTTT.